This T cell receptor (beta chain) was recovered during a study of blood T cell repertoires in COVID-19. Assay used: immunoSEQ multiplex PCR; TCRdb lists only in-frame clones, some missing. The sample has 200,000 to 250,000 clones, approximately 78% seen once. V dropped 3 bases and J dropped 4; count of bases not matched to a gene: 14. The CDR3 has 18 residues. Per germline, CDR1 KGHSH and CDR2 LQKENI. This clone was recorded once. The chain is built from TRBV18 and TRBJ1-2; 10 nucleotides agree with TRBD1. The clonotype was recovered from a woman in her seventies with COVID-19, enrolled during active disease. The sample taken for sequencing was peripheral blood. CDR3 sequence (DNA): TGTGCCAGCTCACCGTTGGGGATAGGGACAGGGGCTTCCTATGGCTACACCTTC. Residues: CASSPLGIGTGASYGYTF.